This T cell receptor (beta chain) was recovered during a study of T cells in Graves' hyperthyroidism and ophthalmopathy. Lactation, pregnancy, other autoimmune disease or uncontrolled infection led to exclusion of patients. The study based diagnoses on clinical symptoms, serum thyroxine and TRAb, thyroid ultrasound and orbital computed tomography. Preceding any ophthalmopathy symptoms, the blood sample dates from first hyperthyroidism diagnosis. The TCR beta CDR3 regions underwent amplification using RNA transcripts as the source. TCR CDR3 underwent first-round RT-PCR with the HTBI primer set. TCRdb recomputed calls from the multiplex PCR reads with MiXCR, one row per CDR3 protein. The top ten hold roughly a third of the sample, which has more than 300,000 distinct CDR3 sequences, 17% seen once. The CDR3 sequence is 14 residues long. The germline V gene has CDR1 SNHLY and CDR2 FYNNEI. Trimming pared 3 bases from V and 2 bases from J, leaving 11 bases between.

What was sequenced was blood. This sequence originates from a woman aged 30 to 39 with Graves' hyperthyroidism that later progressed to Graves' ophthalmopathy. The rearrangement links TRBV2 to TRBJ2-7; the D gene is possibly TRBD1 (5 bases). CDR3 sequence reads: CASSDGRGPYEQYF. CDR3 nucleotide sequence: TGTGCCAGCAGTGATGGTAGGGGCCCCTACGAGCAGTACTTC.